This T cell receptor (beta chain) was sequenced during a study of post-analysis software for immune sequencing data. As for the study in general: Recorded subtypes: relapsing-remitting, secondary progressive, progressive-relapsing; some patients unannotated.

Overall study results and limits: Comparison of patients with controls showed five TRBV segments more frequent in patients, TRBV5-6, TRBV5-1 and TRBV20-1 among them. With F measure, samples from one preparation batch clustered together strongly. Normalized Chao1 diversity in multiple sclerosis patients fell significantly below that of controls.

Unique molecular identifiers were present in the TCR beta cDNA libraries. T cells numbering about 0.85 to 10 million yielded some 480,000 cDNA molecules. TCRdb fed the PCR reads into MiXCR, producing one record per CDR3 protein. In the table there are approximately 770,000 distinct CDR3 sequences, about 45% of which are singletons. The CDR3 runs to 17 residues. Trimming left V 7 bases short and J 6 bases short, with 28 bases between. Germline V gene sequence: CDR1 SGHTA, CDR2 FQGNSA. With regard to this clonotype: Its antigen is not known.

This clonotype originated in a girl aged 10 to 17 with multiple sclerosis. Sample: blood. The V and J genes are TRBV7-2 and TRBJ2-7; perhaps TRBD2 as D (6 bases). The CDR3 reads CASTPGLNFLRGREQYF. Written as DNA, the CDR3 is TGTGCCAGCACCCCGGGACTCAACTTCTTGAGGGGACGCGAGCAGTACTTC.